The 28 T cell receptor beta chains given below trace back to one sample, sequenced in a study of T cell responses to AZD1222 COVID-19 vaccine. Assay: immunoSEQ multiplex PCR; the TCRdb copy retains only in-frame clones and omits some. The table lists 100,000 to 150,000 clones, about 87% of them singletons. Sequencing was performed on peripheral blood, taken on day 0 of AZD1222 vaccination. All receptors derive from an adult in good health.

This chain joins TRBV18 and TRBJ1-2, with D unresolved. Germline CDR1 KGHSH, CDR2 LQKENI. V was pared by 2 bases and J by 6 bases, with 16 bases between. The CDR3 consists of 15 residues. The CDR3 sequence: CASSPFQAPRDGYTF. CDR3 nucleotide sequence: TGTGCCAGCTCACCATTCCAGGCCCCGCGTGATGGCTACACCTTC.

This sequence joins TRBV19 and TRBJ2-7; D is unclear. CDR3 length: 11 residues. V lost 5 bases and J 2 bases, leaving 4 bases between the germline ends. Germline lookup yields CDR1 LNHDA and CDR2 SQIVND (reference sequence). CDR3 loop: CASSEAYEQYF. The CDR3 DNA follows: TGTGCCAGTAGTGAGGCCTACGAGCAGTACTTC.

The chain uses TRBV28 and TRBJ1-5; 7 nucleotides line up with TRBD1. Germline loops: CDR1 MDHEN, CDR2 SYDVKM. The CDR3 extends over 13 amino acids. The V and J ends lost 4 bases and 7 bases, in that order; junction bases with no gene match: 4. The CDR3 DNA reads TGTGCCAGCAGTTACAGGGGCGTCCAGCCCCAGCATTTT. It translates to CASSYRGVQPQHF. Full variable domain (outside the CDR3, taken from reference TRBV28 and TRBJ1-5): DVKVTQSSRYLVKRTGEKVFLECVQDMDHENMFWYRQDPGLGLRLIYFSYDVKMKEKGDIPEGYSVSREKKERFSLILESASTNQTSMYLCASSYRGVQPQHFGDGTRLSIL.

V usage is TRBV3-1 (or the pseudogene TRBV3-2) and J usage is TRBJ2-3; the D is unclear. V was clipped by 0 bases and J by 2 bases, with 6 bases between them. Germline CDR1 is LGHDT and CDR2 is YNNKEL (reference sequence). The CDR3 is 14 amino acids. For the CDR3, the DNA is TGTGCCAGCAGCCAAGATACGCTCACAGATACGCAGTATTTT. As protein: CASSQDTLTDTQYF.

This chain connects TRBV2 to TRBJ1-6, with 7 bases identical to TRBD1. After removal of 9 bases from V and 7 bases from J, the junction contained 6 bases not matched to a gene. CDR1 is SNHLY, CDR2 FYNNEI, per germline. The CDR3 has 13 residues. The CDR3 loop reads CASRQGRNSPLHF. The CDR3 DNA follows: TGTGCCAGTAGACAGGGACGGAATTCACCCCTCCACTTT.

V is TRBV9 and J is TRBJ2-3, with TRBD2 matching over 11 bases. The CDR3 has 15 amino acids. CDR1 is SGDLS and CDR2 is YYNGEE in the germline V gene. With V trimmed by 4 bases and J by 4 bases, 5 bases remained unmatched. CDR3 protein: CASSHSGGAPDTQYF. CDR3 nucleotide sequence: TGTGCCAGCAGCCATAGCGGGGGGGCCCCAGATACGCAGTATTTT.

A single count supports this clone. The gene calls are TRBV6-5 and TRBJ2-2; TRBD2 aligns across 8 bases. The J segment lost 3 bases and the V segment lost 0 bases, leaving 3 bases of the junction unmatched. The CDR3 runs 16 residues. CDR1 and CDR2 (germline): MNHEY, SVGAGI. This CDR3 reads CASSYSGGAYTGELFF. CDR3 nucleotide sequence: TGTGCCAGCAGTTACTCCGGGGGGGCGTACACCGGGGAGCTGTTTTTT.

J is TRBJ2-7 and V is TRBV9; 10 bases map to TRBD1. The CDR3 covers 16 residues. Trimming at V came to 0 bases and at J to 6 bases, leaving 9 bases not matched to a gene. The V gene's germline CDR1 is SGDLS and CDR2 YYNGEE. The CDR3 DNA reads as TGTGCCAGCAGCGTAGGCTCCCGGGACAGGGGCCGCGAGCAGTACTTC. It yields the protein CASSVGSRDRGREQYF.

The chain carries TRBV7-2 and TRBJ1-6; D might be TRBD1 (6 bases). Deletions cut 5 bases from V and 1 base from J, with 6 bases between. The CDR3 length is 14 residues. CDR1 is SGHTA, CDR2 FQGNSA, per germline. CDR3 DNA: TGTGCCAGCAGCGGACAGTCCTATAATTCACCCCTCCACTTT. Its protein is CASSGQSYNSPLHF.

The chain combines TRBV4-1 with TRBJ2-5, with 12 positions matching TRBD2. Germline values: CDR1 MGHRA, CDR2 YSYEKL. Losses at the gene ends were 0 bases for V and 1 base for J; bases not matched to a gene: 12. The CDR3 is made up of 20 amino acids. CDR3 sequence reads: CASSQDMASGRARPQETQYF. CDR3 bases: TGCGCCAGCAGCCAAGATATGGCTAGCGGGAGGGCCAGGCCCCAAGAGACCCAGTACTTC.

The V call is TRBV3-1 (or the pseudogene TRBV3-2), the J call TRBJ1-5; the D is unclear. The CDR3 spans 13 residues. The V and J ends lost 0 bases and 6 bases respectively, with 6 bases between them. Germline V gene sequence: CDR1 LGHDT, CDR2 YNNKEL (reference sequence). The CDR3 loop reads CASSQERGQPQHF. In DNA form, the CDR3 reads TGTGCCAGCAGCCAAGAGCGCGGTCAGCCCCAGCATTTT.

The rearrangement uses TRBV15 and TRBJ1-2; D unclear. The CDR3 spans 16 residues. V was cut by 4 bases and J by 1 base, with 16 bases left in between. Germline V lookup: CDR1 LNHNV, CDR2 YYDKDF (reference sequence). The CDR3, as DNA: TGTGCCACCAGCAAGCCATTTGAGGGTATTAACTATGGCTACACCTTC. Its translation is CATSKPFEGINYGYTF.

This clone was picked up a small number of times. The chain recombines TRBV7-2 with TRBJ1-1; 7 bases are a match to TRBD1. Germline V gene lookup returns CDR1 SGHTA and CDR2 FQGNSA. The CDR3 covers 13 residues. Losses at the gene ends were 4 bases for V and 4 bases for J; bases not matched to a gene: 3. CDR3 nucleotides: TGTGCCAGCAGCTCCAGACAGGGCACTGAAGCTTTCTTT. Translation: CASSSRQGTEAFF.

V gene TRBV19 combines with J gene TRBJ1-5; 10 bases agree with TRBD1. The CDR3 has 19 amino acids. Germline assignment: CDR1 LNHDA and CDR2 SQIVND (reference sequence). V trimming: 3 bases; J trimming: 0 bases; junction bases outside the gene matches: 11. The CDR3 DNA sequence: TGTGCCAGTAGTATCGACAGGGGGCCTTCCCGGGGTAGCAATCAGCCCCAGCATTTT. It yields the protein CASSIDRGPSRGSNQPQHF.

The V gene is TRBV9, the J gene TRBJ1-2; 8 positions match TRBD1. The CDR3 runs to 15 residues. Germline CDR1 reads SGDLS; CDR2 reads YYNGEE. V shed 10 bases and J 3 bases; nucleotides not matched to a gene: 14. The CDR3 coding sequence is TGTGCCCCCGGGGGAGGACAGGGAGGCTACTATGGCTACACCTTC. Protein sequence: CAPGGGQGGYYGYTF.

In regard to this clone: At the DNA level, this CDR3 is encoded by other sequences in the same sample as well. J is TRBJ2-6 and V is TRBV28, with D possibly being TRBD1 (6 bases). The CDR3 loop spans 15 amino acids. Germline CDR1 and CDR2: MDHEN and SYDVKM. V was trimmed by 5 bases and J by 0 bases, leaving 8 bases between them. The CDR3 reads CASSKDSSGANVLTF. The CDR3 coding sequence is TGTGCCAGCAGTAAGGACAGCTCTGGGGCCAACGTCCTGACTTTC.

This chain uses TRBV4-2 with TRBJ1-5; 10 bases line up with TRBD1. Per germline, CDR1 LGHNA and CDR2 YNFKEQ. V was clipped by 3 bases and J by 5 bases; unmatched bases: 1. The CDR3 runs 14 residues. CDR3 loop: CASSHGQGDQPQHF. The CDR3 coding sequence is TGTGCCAGCAGCCATGGACAGGGGGATCAGCCCCAGCATTTT.

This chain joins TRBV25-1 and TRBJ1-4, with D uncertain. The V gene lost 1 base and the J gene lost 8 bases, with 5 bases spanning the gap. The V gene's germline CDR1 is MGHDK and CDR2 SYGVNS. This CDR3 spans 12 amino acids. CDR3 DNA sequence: TGTGCCAGCAGTGAATGGACCGAAAAACTGTTTTTT. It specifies CASSEWTEKLFF.

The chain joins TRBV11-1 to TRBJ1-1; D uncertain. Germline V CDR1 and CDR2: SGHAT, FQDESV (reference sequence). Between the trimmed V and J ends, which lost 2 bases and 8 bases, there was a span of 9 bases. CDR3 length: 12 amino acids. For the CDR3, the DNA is TGTGCCAGCAGCTTACAGAATATAGAAGCTTTCTTT. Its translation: CASSLQNIEAFF.

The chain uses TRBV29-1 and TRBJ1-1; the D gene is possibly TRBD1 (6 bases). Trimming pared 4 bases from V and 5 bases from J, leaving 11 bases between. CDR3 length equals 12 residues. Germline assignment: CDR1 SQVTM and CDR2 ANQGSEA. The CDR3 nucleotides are TGCAGCGTTGTCCCAGGGGATACTGAAGCTTTCTTT. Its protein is CSVVPGDTEAFF.

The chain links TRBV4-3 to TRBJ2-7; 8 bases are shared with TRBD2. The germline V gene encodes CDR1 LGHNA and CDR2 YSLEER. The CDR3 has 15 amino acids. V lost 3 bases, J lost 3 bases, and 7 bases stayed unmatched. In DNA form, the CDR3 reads TGCGCCAGCAGCCATCGGGAGGGTGCGAACTACGAGCAGTACTTC. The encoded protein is CASSHREGANYEQYF.

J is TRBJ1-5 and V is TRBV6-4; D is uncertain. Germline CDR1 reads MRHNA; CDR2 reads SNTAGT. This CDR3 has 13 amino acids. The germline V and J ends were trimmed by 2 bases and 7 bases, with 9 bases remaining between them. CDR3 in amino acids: CASSDEEGQPQHF. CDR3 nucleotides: TGTGCCAGCAGTGACGAGGAGGGCCAGCCCCAGCATTTT.

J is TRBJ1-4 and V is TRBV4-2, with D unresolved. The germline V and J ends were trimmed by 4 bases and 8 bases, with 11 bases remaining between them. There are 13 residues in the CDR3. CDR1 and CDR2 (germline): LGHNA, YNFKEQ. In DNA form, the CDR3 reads TGTGCCAGCAGCCGGGGTTTCTGGGAAAAACTGTTTTTT. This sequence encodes CASSRGFWEKLFF.

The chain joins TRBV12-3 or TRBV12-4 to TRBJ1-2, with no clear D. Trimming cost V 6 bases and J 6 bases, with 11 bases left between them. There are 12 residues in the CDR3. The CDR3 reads CASSPRQHGYTF. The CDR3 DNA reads TGTGCCAGCAGCCCCCGCCAGCATGGCTACACCTTC.

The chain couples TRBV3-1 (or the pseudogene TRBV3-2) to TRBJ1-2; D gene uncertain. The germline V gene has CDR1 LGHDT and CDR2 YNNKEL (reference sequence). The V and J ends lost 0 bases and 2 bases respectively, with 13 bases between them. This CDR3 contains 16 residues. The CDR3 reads CASSQDLDYLNYGYTF. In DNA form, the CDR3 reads TGTGCCAGCAGCCAAGATCTTGACTACCTCAACTATGGCTACACCTTC.

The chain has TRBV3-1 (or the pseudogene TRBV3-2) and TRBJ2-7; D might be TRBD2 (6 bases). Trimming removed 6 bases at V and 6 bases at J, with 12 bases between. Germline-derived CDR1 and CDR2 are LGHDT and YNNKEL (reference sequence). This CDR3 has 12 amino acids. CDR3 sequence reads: CASSLEGREQYF. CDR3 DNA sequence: TGTGCCAGCAGTCTGGAGGGGCGCGAGCAGTACTTC.

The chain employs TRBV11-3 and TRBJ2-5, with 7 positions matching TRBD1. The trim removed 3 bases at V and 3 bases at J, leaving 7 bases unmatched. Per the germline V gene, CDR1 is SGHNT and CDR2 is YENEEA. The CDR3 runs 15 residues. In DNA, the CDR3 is TGTGCCAGCAGCTTTTTCGGGGACAGTGAAGAGACCCAGTACTTC. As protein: CASSFFGDSEETQYF.

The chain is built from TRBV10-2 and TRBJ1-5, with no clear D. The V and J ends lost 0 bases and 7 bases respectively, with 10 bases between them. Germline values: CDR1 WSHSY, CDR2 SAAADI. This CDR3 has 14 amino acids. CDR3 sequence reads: CASSESARGQPQHF. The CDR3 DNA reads TGCGCCAGCAGTGAGTCGGCCCGCGGGCAGCCCCAGCATTTT.